This TCR beta chain is drawn from a study of cytomegalovirus exposure and HLA in healthy donors (dated by TCRdb to 2017 to 2019). Regarding the complete study: An earlier analysis of about 530 of the donors reported about 300 Gb of sequence data and 95 million to 130 million unique TCR beta sequences obtained from about 200 million T cells. An early release covering just under 650 HLA-typed donors comprised 250 to 350 gigabases of sequencing data and around 85 million unique TCR sequences. Among the roughly 400 genotyped donors, approximately 77% belonged to the genetic ancestry cluster associated with self-reported Caucasian donors. The study aimed to test whether cataloging public T cell receptors could reveal signatures of past pathogen exposure. The study used immunosequencing to profile the T cell repertoires of several hundred subjects and linked those repertoires to cytomegalovirus serostatus. Besides the first cohort of approximately 670 subjects, a separate validation cohort made up of 120 different subjects was used. To predict cytomegalovirus infection status, the study brought together high-throughput TCR immunosequencing, statistical association of individual TCRs with disease status, and machine learning. In a later analysis, previously published TCR beta repertoires from several hundred donors were re-analyzed and high-resolution HLA genotyping was added so that TCR occurrence patterns could be studied. The later analysis used no new phenotypic data to find candidate immune exposures, relying instead on TCR beta sequences and their occurrence across donors. An earlier analysis of fewer than 700 of the donors applied high-throughput TCR beta sequencing to assess whether each TCR beta V gene segment acted as functional or pseudogenic. Donor age, sex, ethnicity and CMV serostatus were collected together with the repertoire data. In a later genetic analysis, genome-wide SNP genotypes for about three fifths of the roughly 670 donors were used, and that subset was treated as a discovery cohort. All discovery cohort repertoires had been generated on a single sequencing platform. Both class I and class II loci were covered by HLA typing, at four-digit resolution. Typing coverage varied by locus: roughly 629-630 donors for A, B, C, DRB1 and DQB1; approximately 520 for DQA1; more than 600 for DPA1; roughly 450 for DPB1. A handful of DR-DQ haplotypes were handled as single units for association and clustering because linkage in the cohort was strong. Among over 350 genotyped donors of the cohort, an average of about 240,000 unique TCR beta nucleotide sequences were sequenced per donor, around a sixth of them non-productive.

Broad study findings and their caveats: Most TCR sequences were observed very rarely across donors, whereas some public TCRs were present in many individuals. The classifier was reported to diagnose cytomegalovirus status with high specificity and sensitivity in both the original cohort and the validation cohort. In vitro tests confirmed that three of the cytomegalovirus-associated TCR beta chains recognize cytomegalovirus antigens. A later genetic analysis reported fewer N-insertions in productive TCRs among donors in an Asian-associated ancestry cluster than the roughly 700-donor mean. In an earlier analysis of roughly 560 of the donors, most TCR beta V segments were observed in productive rearrangements about 90% or about 30% of the time, broadly matching IMGT annotations. Roughly uniform sequencing depth across donors was assumed in presence/absence analyses, although this assumption may not hold. A later analysis found that HLA-associated TCR beta chains were more clonally expanded and had lower generation probabilities than equally common non-associated chains. According to a later analysis, most CMV-associated TCR beta chains appeared to be HLA-restricted, and the HLA associations seemed to be driven largely by CMV exposure. When HLA alleles, especially DR and DQ, strongly co-occurred, TCR associations were difficult to assign to individual alleles. Approximately 16 rarely observed V segments, including chromosome 9 orphons, were excluded from the earlier analysis of several hundred of the donors because counts were too low. The authors suggested that the approach could potentially be extended to other disease states and immunological phenotypes. The only immune exposure information available for the cohort was CMV serostatus. The study listed 150 to 200 TCR beta chains as associated with cytomegalovirus. Some IMGT-functional V segments, including TRBV6-2 and TRBV6-3, could not be distinguished by the 87-base-pair reads and were therefore excluded. In a later analysis, TCR association rates were found to vary across HLA loci, with the most associated TCRs seen for DRB1 alleles and the fewest for HLA-C alleles. Linkage disequilibrium might explain the correlated functional status among segregating V segments, but an unknown experimental factor could not be ruled out. HLA typing was unavailable for some donors at each locus, so association tests used only the typed subset. A later analysis associated about 17,000 TCR beta sequences with specific HLA alleles at a false discovery rate of 0.05. A further reported finding was that TCR beta sequences accurately predicted the HLA-A and HLA-B alleles for most subjects in the first cohort. In a later genetic analysis, a missense DCLRE1C variant was associated with V-gene and J-gene trimming of TCR beta chains, and the association was replicated in an independent cohort. A cluster of highly shared sequence variants was judged likely to represent a technical artifact of the sequencing pipeline. In a later analysis, several top co-occurrence clusters were reported to appear linked to parvovirus B19, influenza, CMV and Epstein-Barr virus. In this cohort, only TCR beta chains were sequenced, and detectable features were limited by the absence of alpha or paired-chain data.

Turning to this clone: This receptor's antigen is unknown. No base quality values were provided; no much bigger clone lies one nucleotide off.

In total, over 600 healthy bone marrow donors made up the cohort. Cohort members were all nominally healthy when sampled, although unrecorded immune exposures were likely present. The donor tested CMV seropositive, placing the donor among the 289 seropositive members of the cohort. Each donor provided a peripheral blood sample, and peripheral blood mononuclear cells were used for TCR beta sequencing. Genomic DNA was extracted from the blood cell samples with the Qiagen DNeasy Blood Extraction Kit. The protocol used for the library was the immunoSEQ multiplex PCR assay. For the multiplex PCR, a mixture combining 60 forward primers for TCR Vbeta segments and 13 reverse primers for TCR Jbeta segments was used. The CDR3 region of rearranged TCR beta genes was amplified from genomic DNA by a multiplex PCR assay. The amplified TCR beta libraries were sequenced on the Illumina HiSeq System as 87-base-pair reads. The paper's data handling went like this. A later analysis counted some 74 million unique TCR beta chains across the 550 to 700 repertoires, and roughly 10 million of these chains were shared by at least two donors. Raw reads were error-corrected and collapsed into unique sequences by a nearest-neighbor algorithm in which closely related sequences were merged to remove PCR and sequencing errors. To assign V, D and J gene segments, CDR3 sequences were aligned to IMGT reference sequences. For a sequence to be retained, at least a six-nucleotide match to both a V gene segment and a J gene segment was required. Rearrangements were classified as productive when the CDR3 lacked stop codons and remained in frame with V and J, and all other rearrangements were classified as non-productive. CDR3 was defined by IMGT convention, running from the second conserved V-encoded cysteine to the conserved J-encoded phenylalanine. Sequences without an unambiguous match to a single V gene segment were excluded from the earlier analysis of over 500 of the donors. In an earlier analysis of roughly 600 of the donors, a V segment was called functional when productive rearrangements were above 56.7%, and segregating when the standard deviation between donors exceeded 5%. A statistical classification framework was built to diagnose cytomegalovirus status from the catalog of TCR beta chain sequences. A later analysis assigned V and J genes by comparing TCR nucleotide sequences with IMGT/GENE-DB human TR gene sequences. Using the TCRdist pipeline, a later analysis assigned CDR3 sequences along with most-parsimonious VDJ recombination scenarios. In a later analysis, every TCR beta chain was defined by the combination of its CDR3 amino acid sequence and its V-gene family, and reads without a unique V-gene family were dropped. As a way to deal with suspected cross-contamination and a sequencing artifact, a later analysis dropped 640 or so nucleotide sequences that were highly shared and had low generation probability. In a later analysis, a clonal expansion index for each public chain was calculated from normalized within-repertoire ranks of inferred template counts. Generation probabilities in a later analysis came from a VDJ recombination model fitted to out-of-frame rearrangements, and those results were checked against IGoR. In a later analysis, TCR-TCR, TCR-HLA and TCR-CMV co-occurrence was scored with hypergeometric tests, and a repertoire-size bias correction was applied to TCR pairs. A later analysis estimated false discovery rates by permuting HLA or CMV assignments 20 times. In a later analysis, co-occurring TCRs were grouped using DBSCAN, with TCRdist sequence similarity added in when clustering inside HLA-allele-positive subsets. For co-occurrence clustering, repertoires with fewer than 30,000 or more than 120,000 public chains were excluded, along with roughly 5 repertoires with anomalous nucleotide sharing. This is the immuneACCESS table as TCRdb keeps it, with only in-frame sequences that have V and J called. A part of the clones is gone; compared with another copy, unresolved V genes explain less than half, and the rest is unexplained. V and J calls and clone size are copied from that table; D and trimming were computed from the DNA. A total of 90,000 to 120,000 clones appear in this sample, over 80% of them only once. Jointly, the top ten make up approximately 2.5% of the sample.

The V and J ends are trimmed by 4 bases and 8 bases, leaving 12 bases between them. According to the germline V gene, CDR1 reads MGHDK and CDR2 reads SYGVNS. The CDR3 starts with the cysteine, ends with the phenylalanine, and has 13 residues. Only the CDR3 portion is preserved as DNA: 39 bases, with reading frame beginning at the first base. The chain is assembled from TRBV25-1 and TRBJ2-1; the D gene is perhaps TRBD1, on 5 matching bases. The sample comprised PBMCs. This clonotype originated in a man between 25 and 39 years old in good health and CMV-seropositive. The CDR3 sequence is CASSGDRGYEQFF. The base sequence is TGTGCCAGCAGTGGGGATAGGGGATATGAGCAGTTCTTC.